This T cell receptor beta chain was sequenced for a study of response to subunit inactivated influenza vaccine. A single record per CDR3 protein comes from TCRdb applying MiXCR to the RT-PCR reads. The sample includes hundreds of thousands of distinct CDR3 sequences, about a fifth of them seen just once. Regarding the study as a whole: The authors offered the suggestion that each seasonal influenza vaccination recruits few new T cells.

This clonotype was found a few times. Its antigen is undetermined. This CDR3 is built from 11 residues. Germline loops: CDR1 DFQATT, CDR2 SNEGSKA (reference sequence). Between the trimmed V and J ends, which lost 4 bases and 10 bases, there was a span of 11 bases. The rearrangement uses TRBV20-1 and TRBJ2-4, with D hard to call. The sequence came from a man between 50 and 59 years old who received an inactivated influenza vaccine. The sample consisted of PBMCs from blood, taken 5 days after vaccination. CDR3 sequence reads: CSAILQEIQYF. The CDR3 bases are TGCAGTGCTATTCTTCAGGAAATTCAGTACTTC.